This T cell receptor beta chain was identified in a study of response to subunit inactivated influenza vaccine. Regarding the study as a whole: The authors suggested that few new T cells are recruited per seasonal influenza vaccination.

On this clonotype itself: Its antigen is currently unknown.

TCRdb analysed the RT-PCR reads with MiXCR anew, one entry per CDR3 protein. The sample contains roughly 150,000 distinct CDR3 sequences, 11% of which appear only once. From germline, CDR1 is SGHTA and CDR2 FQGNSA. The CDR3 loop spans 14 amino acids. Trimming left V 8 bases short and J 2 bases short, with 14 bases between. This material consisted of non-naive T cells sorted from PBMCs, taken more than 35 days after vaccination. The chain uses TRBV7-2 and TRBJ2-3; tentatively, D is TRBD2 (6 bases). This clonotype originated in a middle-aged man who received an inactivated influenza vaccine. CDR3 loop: CASRRDLHTDTQYF. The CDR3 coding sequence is TGTGCCAGCCGGAGGGACTTACACACAGATACGCAGTATTTT.